The source of this TCR beta chain is a study of T-cell memory formation after mild COVID-19. This clonotype was observed a handful of times. This CDR3 contains 11 residues. Deletions cut 8 bases from V and 2 bases from J, with 6 bases between. Using its own MiXCR run on the 5' RACE reads, TCRdb lists one record per CDR3 protein. This table has 92,000 or so distinct CDR3 sequences, over 12% appearing once. This clonotype was sampled from a man between 18 and 35 years old who had mild COVID-19 (a few samples of this study predate the infection). Cell type and time point are not known. V and J are TRBV12-3 or TRBV12-4 and TRBJ1-2; D might be TRBD1 (5 bases). Input material: PBMCs or a T cell subset sorted from them (not recorded which). CDR3 region: CASGANYGYTF. CDR3 DNA: TGTGCCAGCGGGGCCAACTATGGCTACACCTTC.